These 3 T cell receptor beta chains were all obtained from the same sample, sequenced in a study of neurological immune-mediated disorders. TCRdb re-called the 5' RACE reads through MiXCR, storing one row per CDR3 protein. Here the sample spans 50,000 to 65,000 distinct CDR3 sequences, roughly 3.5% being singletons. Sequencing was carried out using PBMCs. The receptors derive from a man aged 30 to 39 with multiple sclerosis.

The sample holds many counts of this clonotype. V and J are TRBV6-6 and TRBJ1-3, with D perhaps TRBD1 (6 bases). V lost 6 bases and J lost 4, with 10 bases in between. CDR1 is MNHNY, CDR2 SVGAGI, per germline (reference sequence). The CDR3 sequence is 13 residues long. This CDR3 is CASRSGDGNTIYF. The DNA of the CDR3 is TGTGCCAGCAGGTCAGGGGACGGAAACACCATATATTTT.

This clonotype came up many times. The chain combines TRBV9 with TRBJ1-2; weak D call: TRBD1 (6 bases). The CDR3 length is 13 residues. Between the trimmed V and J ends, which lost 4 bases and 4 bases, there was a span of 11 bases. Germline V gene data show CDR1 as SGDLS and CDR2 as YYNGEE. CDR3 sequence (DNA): TGTGCCAGCAGCAGTGGACAGTTCTATGGCTACACCTTC. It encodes CASSSGQFYGYTF.

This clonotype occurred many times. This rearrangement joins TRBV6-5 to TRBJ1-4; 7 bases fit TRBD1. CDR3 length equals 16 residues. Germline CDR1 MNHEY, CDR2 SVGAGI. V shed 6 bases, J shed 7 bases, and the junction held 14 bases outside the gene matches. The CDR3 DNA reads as TGTGCCAGCAGACAAGACACGACAGGGCAAGGTGAAAAACTGTTTTTT. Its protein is CASRQDTTGQGEKLFF.